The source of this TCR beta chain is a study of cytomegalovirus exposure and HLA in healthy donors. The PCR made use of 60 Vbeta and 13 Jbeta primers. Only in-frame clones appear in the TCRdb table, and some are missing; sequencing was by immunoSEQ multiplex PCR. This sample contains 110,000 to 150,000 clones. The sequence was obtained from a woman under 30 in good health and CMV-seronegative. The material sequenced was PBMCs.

The CDR3 coding sequence is TGTGCCAGTAGTATAGCGGGAGAGGGTGAGCAGTTCTTC. Protein product: CASSIAGEGEQFF. The rearrangement links TRBV19 to TRBJ2-1, with D possibly matching TRBD2 (6 bases). Trimming shortened V by 1 base and J by 9 bases, and 10 bases separated the two germline ends. CDR1 is LNHDA, CDR2 SQIVND, per germline (reference sequence). The CDR3 is 13 amino acids. The full variable domain, in which reference TRBV19 and TRBJ2-1 provide the parts outside the CDR3, is DGGITQSPKYLFRKEGQNVTLSCEQNLNHDAMYWYRQDPGQGLRLIYYSQIVNDFQKGDIAEGYSVSREKKESFPLTVTSAQKNPTAFYLCASSIAGEGEQFFGPGTRLTVL.